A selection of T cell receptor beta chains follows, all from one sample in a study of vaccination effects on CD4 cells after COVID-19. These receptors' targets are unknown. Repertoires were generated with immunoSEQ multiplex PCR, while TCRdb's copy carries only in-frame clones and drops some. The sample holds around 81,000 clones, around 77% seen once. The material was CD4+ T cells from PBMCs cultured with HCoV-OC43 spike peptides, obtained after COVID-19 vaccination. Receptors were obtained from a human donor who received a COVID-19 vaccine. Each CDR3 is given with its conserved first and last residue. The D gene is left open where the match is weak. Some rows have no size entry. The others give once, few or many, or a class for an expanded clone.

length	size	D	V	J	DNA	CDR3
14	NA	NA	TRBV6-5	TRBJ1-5	TGTGCCAGCAGTTACTCGTGGGCCAATCAGCCCCAGCATTTT	CASSYSWANQPQHF
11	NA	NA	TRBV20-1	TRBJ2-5	TGCAGTGCTAGGGTAGCCGAGACCCAGTACTTC	CSARVAETQYF
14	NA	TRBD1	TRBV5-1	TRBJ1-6	TGCGCCAGCAGCGCCGGGACAGGGGTTTCACCCCTCCACTTT	CASSAGTGVSPLHF
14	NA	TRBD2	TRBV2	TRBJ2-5	TGTGCCAGCAGGTGGACTAGCGGACAAGAGACCCAGTACTTC	CASRWTSGQETQYF
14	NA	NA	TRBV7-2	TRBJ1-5	TGTGCCAGCAGCTTACTTTATAGCAATCAGCCCCAGCATTTT	CASSLLYSNQPQHF
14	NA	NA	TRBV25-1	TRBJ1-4	TGTGCCAGCGCTACAGGGAGGCCTAATGAAAAACTGTTTTTT	CASATGRPNEKLFF
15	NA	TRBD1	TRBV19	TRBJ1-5	TGTGCCAGTAGCAGGGACAGGGGGGACAATCAGCCCCAGCATTTT	CASSRDRGDNQPQHF
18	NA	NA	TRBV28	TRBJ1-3	TGTGCCAGCAGTTCGTGGGGTAGATTTGCCCCCTCTGGAAACACCATATATTTT	CASSSWGRFAPSGNTIYF
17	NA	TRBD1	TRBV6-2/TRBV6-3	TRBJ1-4	TGTGCCAGCAGCGGCCTGGGACAGGGGCACTCTAATGAAAAACTGTTTTTT	CASSGLGQGHSNEKLFF
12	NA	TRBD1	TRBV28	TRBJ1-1	TGTGCCAGCAGTTTAGGGACAGGAGGAGCTTTCTTT	CASSLGTGGAFF
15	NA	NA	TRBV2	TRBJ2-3	TGTGCCAGCAGGGGCCGTGCGGGGTCCACAGATACGCAGTATTTT	CASRGRAGSTDTQYF
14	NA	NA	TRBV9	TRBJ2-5	TGTGCCAGCAGCGTAGGTGGAATACAAGAGACCCAGTACTTC	CASSVGGIQETQYF
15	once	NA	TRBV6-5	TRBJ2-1	TGTGCCAGCAGTTACTCGGGGACCTCCTACAATGAGCAGTTCTTC	CASSYSGTSYNEQFF
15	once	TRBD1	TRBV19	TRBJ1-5	TGTGCCAGTAGCCTGACAGGGGGCATCAATCAGCCCCAGCATTTT	CASSLTGGINQPQHF
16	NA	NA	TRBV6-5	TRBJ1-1	TGTGCCAGCAGTTACCGCGACAGGCCCACGAACACTGAAGCTTTCTTT	CASSYRDRPTNTEAFF
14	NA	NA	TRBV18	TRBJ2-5	TGTGCCAGCTCACTCAGGGGACCGCAAGAGACCCAGTACTTC	CASSLRGPQETQYF
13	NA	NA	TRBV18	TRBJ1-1	TGTGCCAGCTCACCAGGCAGAAACACTGAAGCTTTCTTT	CASSPGRNTEAFF
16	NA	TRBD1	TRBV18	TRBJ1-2	TGTGCCAGCTCACCACCGCTGACAGGGACTCGGGGCGGCTACACCTTC	CASSPPLTGTRGGYTF
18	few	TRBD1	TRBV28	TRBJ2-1	TGTGCCAGCAGTTTAGGGACAGGGGCCACGAAACGGAACAATGAGCAGTTCTTC	CASSLGTGATKRNNEQFF
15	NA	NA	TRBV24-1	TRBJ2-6	TGTGCCACCAGTGTAACGGGGTCTGGGGCCAACGTCCTGACTTTC	CATSVTGSGANVLTF
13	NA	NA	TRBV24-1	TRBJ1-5	TGTGCCACCAGTCCAGGGGGCAATCAGCCCCAGCATTTT	CATSPGGNQPQHF
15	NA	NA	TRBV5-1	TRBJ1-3	TGCGCCAGCTCTATATCGGGCAGCTCTGGAAACACCATATATTTT	CASSISGSSGNTIYF
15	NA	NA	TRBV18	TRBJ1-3	TGTGCCAGCTCGCTCGACTTGAGCTCTGGAAACACCATATATTTT	CASSLDLSSGNTIYF
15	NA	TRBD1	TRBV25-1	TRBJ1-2	TGTGCCAGCAGTGAATACGAAGGGGGCGGTTATGGCTACACCTTC	CASSEYEGGGYGYTF
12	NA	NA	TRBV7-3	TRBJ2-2	TGTGCCAGCAGCTTATACACCGGGGAGCTGTTTTTT	CASSLYTGELFF
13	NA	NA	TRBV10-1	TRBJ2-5	TGCGCCAGCAGTGGGACTATTCAAGAGACCCAGTACTTC	CASSGTIQETQYF
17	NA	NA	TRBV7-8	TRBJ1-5	TGTGCCAGCAGTCTTCTCTCGACAGGCTATAGCAATCAGCCCCAGCATTTT	CASSLLSTGYSNQPQHF
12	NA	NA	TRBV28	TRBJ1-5	TGTGCCAGCAGGGGGCTGAACCAGCCCCAGCATTTT	CASRGLNQPQHF
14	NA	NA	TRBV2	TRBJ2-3	TGTGCCAGCAGCGTAGACCGTAGCACAGATACGCAGTATTTT	CASSVDRSTDTQYF
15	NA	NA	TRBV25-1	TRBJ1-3	TGTGCCAGCAGTGAGGCAGGGGACTCTGGAAACACCATATATTTT	CASSEAGDSGNTIYF
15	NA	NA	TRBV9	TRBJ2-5	TGTGCCAGCAGCGTAGATGAACAGGCCCAAGAGACCCAGTACTTC	CASSVDEQAQETQYF
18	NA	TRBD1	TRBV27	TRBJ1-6	TGTGCCAGCAGTTTAAACAGGGGGACCAGCTCCTATAATTCACCCCTCCACTTT	CASSLNRGTSSYNSPLHF
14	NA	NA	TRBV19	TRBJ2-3	TGTGCCAGTAGATTCAGGGCCCGCCTTGGTACGCAGTATTTT	CASRFRARLGTQYF
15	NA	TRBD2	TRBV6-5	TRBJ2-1	TGTGCCAGCAAACCACTAGCGGGGGATACAATGGAGCAGTTCTTC	CASKPLAGDTMEQFF
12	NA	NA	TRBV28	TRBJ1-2	TGTGCCAGCAGTCCCCGGGGGGCTGTCTACACCTTC	CASSPRGAVYTF
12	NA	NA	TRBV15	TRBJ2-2	TGTGCCACCAGCTTCAGGGCCGGGGAGCTGTTTTTT	CATSFRAGELFF
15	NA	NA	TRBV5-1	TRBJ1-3	TGCGCCAGCAGCTTGTCAACGGGAACTGGAAACACCATATATTTT	CASSLSTGTGNTIYF
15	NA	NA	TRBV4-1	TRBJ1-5	TGCGCCAGCAGCCACCTGAGTATGGCGCCTCAGCCCCAGCATTTT	CASSHLSMAPQPQHF
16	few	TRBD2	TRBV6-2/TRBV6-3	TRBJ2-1	TGTGCCAGCAGCTCAGGCACTAGCGGGGGGGCCAGTGAGCAGTTCTTC	CASSSGTSGGASEQFF
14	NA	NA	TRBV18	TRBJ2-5	TGTGCCAGCTCACCAGGAAGGGATGGGGAGACCCAGTACTTC	CASSPGRDGETQYF
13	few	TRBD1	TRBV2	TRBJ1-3	TGTGCCAGCAGTCAGGGGACAGGCCTTACCATATATTTT	CASSQGTGLTIYF
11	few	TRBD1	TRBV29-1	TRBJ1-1	TGCAGCATGGGACAGGGTCGGGGAGCTTTCTTT	CSMGQGRGAFF
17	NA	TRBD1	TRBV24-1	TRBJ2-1	TGTGCCACCAGTGACAAGGGACAGGGCGGGATGTACAATGAGCAGTTCTTC	CATSDKGQGGMYNEQFF
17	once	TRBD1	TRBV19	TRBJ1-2	TGTGCCAGTAGTATAAATTTCGGGACAGGGCGGCTCGGTGGCTACACCTTC	CASSINFGTGRLGGYTF
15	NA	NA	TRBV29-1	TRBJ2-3	TGCAGCGTTGAAGGTGTAATGTCGGGCACAGATACGCAGTATTTT	CSVEGVMSGTDTQYF
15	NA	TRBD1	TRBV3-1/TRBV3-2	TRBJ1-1	TGTGCCAGCAGCGGACAGGGCGGGATGAACACTGAAGCTTTCTTT	CASSGQGGMNTEAFF
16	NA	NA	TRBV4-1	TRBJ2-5	TGCGCCAGCAGCCAAGTGGTCAGGGGGGGGGAAGAGACCCAGTACTTC	CASSQVVRGGEETQYF
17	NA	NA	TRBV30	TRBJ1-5	TGTGCCTGGAGTGTCTTAGGGGCGGATTATAGCAATCAGCCCCAGCATTTT	CAWSVLGADYSNQPQHF
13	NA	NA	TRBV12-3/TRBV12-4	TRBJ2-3	TGTGCCAGCAGTTTGGGGCCTGCAGATACGCAGTATTTT	CASSLGPADTQYF
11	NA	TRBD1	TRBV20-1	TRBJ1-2	TGCAGTGCTAGTAGGGGGCAGGGCTACACCTTC	CSASRGQGYTF